Shown below are 28 T cell receptor beta chains from a single sample sequenced in a study of T cell repertoires in cytomegalovirus infection. For these TCRs, the target antigens are not known. MiXCR, applied by TCRdb to the reads, yields one record per CDR3 protein. The data show roughly 120,000 distinct CDR3 sequences, around 10% seen once. Sequencing was performed on PBMCs, sequenced either directly or after in vitro stimulation (not recorded which). The receptors were gathered from a human donor in good health (CMV status not recorded). Some clones in this sample may be carry-over from other donors' samples.

This clonotype showed up many times. This rearrangement joins TRBV11-2 to TRBJ1-1, with 8 bases lining up with TRBD1. Germline V gene sequence: CDR1 SGHAT, CDR2 FQNNGV. V was clipped by 5 bases and J by 6 bases; unmatched bases: 5. The CDR3 spans 13 residues. The CDR3 DNA sequence: TGTGCCAGCAGCAAGGACAGGGTTTCTGAAGCTTTCTTT. Amino acid sequence: CASSKDRVSEAFF.

This clonotype showed up many times. The genes are TRBV6-2 or TRBV6-3 and TRBJ2-1, with TRBD2 matching 7 bases. The ends lost 6 bases at V and 2 bases at J; junction bases unmatched: 4. The V gene's germline CDR1 is MNHEY and CDR2 SVGEGT. There are 14 residues in the CDR3. The CDR3 spells CASRPSGPYNEQFF. CDR3 nucleotide sequence: TGTGCCAGCAGACCTAGCGGCCCCTACAATGAGCAGTTCTTC.

The chain uses TRBV29-1 and TRBJ1-2; unclear D gene. CDR1 is SQVTM and CDR2 is ANQGSEA in the germline V gene. V was cut by 2 bases and J by 3 bases, with 16 bases left in between. The CDR3 is 15 residues long. The CDR3 nucleotides are TGCAGCGTTGAAACTCGGGAAGGAAAATACTATGGCTACACCTTC. Encoded protein: CSVETREGKYYGYTF.

This clonotype was found many times. The rearrangement links TRBV24-1 to TRBJ2-4; 8 bases fit TRBD2. Trimming cost V 3 bases and J 9 bases; bases outside gene matches: 9. CDR3 size: 15 residues. Germline CDR1 KGHDR, CDR2 SFDVKD. This chain's CDR3 is CATSDPTGGSVIQYF. CDR3 DNA sequence: TGTGCCACCAGTGATCCGACGGGAGGGTCCGTCATTCAGTACTTC.

The chain combines TRBV6-1 with TRBJ2-7; weak D call: TRBD2 (6 bases). The CDR3 has 14 residues. Trimming cost V 7 bases and J 3 bases, with 16 bases left between them. Germline CDR1 reads MNHNS; CDR2 reads SASEGT. CDR3 protein: CASKKEGSNYEQYF. CDR3 sequence (DNA): TGTGCCAGCAAAAAGGAGGGGAGTAACTACGAGCAGTACTTC.

This clonotype was recorded at least ten times. The V gene is TRBV7-3, the J gene TRBJ2-1, with TRBD1 matching over 9 bases. The ends lost 1 base at V and 5 bases at J; junction bases unmatched: 6. The germline gives CDR1 SGHTA, CDR2 FQGTGA. This CDR3 is 16 amino acids long. The CDR3, as DNA: TGTGCCAGCAGCTTAAGCGGAGGACAGGGGAACAATGAGCAGTTCTTC. It translates to CASSLSGGQGNNEQFF. The variable domain in full, completed from reference TRBV7-3 and TRBJ2-1, reads GAGVSQTPSNKVTEKGKYVELRCDPISGHTALYWYRQSLGQGPEFLIYFQGTGAADDSGLPNDRFFAVRPEGSVSTLKIQRTERGDSAVYLCASSLSGGQGNNEQFFGPGTRLTVL.

DNA of the CDR3: TGTGCCAGCAGCCAAGGCAGCGGTGGAAACACCATATATTTT. Its translation: CASSQGSGGNTIYF. The chain has TRBV14 and TRBJ1-3; D unclear. Trimming took off 1 base at V and 3 bases at J, with 7 bases between the two ends. This CDR3 contains 14 residues. Germline loops: CDR1 SGHDN, CDR2 FVKESK. Based on the CDR3 plus reference TRBV14 and TRBJ1-3, the full variable domain is EAGVTQFPSHSVIEKGQTVTLRCDPISGHDNLYWYRRVMGKEIKFLLHFVKESKQDESGMPNNRFLAERTGGTYSTLKVQPAELEDSGVYFCASSQGSGGNTIYFGEGSWLTVV.

This clonotype was recorded at least ten times. This sequence joins TRBV24-1 and TRBJ2-7; weak D call: TRBD1 (5 bases). This CDR3 is 13 amino acids long. Trimming shortened V by 6 bases and J by 7 bases, and 15 bases separated the two germline ends. Germline CDR1 reads KGHDR; CDR2 reads SFDVKD. The CDR3 is CATSHPRQGEQYF. CDR3 in DNA: TGTGCCACCAGTCATCCCCGGCAGGGAGAGCAGTACTTC.

The genes are TRBV6-2 or TRBV6-3 and TRBJ2-5; 9 nucleotides align to TRBD1. The CDR3 runs 14 residues. Trimming at V came to 7 bases and at J to 5 bases, leaving 8 bases not matched to a gene. CDR1 is MNHEY, CDR2 SVGEGT, per germline. CDR3 sequence reads: CASTSGQGGETQYF. For the CDR3, the DNA is TGTGCCAGCACCTCGGGACAGGGTGGTGAGACCCAGTACTTC.

This chain connects TRBV7-2 to TRBJ1-4, with D maybe TRBD1 (5 bases). Trimming removed 3 bases at V and 6 bases at J, with 17 bases between. This CDR3 is 16 amino acids long. CDR1 and CDR2 (germline): SGHTA, FQGNSA. Here the CDR3 DNA reads TGTGCCAGCAGCTTTAGTGGGTCGGGGACCTATGAAAAACTGTTTTTT. Amino acids: CASSFSGSGTYEKLFF.

The chain employs TRBV24-1 and TRBJ2-5; weak D call: TRBD2 (5 bases). Germline CDR1 is KGHDR and CDR2 is SFDVKD. The CDR3 extends over 15 amino acids. The V and J ends lost 0 bases and 1 base respectively, with 8 bases between them. DNA for the CDR3: TGTGCCACCAGTGATTTGAGCGGTACCCAAGAGACCCAGTACTTC. It translates to CATSDLSGTQETQYF.

Many counts were recorded for this clonotype. The gene calls are TRBV7-2 and TRBJ2-7; 8 bases are shared with TRBD2. The CDR3 length is 16 residues. Losses at the gene ends were 2 bases for V and 2 bases for J; bases not matched to a gene: 8. Looked up from germline, CDR1 is SGHTA and CDR2 is FQGNSA. DNA for the CDR3: TGTGCCAGCAGCTTAAGGCCCTCGGGAGGGCCCTACGAGCAGTACTTC. Translation gives CASSLRPSGGPYEQYF.

This clonotype showed up many times. V is TRBV7-2 and J is TRBJ1-1; weak D call: TRBD1 (6 bases). This CDR3 has 13 amino acids. The germline V and J ends were trimmed by 6 bases and 4 bases, with 12 bases remaining between them. Germline V gene sequence: CDR1 SGHTA, CDR2 FQGNSA. DNA for the CDR3: TGTGCCAGCAGTCCAACAGGGTCCACTGAAGCTTTCTTT. Amino acids: CASSPTGSTEAFF.

The chain couples TRBV6-5 to TRBJ2-5; D unclear. The length of the CDR3 is 11 residues. Trimming shortened V by 2 bases and J by 6 bases, and 4 bases separated the two germline ends. The germline CDR1 and CDR2 sequences are MNHEY and SVGAGI. The CDR3 bases are TGTGCCAGCAGTTACGGGAAGACCCAGTACTTC. Translating it yields CASSYGKTQYF.

This clonotype was counted ten times or more. This chain uses TRBV12-3 or TRBV12-4 with TRBJ2-1, with 11 nucleotides matching TRBD2. CDR3 length: 16 residues. Losses at the gene ends were 5 bases for V and 8 bases for J; bases not matched to a gene: 11. CDR3 protein: CASSALTSGSFHEQFF. As DNA, the CDR3 is TGTGCCAGCAGTGCCCTCACTAGCGGGAGTTTCCATGAGCAGTTCTTC.

This clonotype was seen a handful of times. This sequence joins TRBV25-1 and TRBJ1-6; D might be TRBD1 (5 bases). The germline V gene encodes CDR1 MGHDK and CDR2 SYGVNS. Trimming shortened V by 1 base and J by 6 bases, and 7 bases separated the two germline ends. The length of the CDR3 is 14 residues. The CDR3 coding sequence is TGTGCCAGCAGTGAATGGGGGAGTAATTCACCCCTCCACTTT. Protein sequence: CASSEWGSNSPLHF.

The sample holds many counts of this clonotype. The chain employs TRBV18 and TRBJ1-2, with D hard to call. The CDR3 is made up of 12 amino acids. Germline CDR1 reads KGHSH; CDR2 reads LQKENI. V lost 3 bases to trimming and J lost 3 bases, with 5 bases between them. The chain's CDR3 is CASSPADYGYTF. Here the CDR3 DNA reads TGTGCCAGCTCACCGGCAGACTATGGCTACACCTTC.

This sequence joins TRBV5-6 and TRBJ1-2, with a possible D match to TRBD1 (6 bases). Germline assignment: CDR1 SGHDT and CDR2 YYEEEE. The CDR3 is made up of 15 amino acids. The germline V and J ends were trimmed by 4 bases and 2 bases, with 15 bases remaining between them. CDR3 protein: CASSRVGGINYGYTF. CDR3 DNA: TGTGCCAGCAGCAGGGTAGGGGGGATCAACTATGGCTACACCTTC. Looking up the rest from reference TRBV5-6 and TRBJ1-2 gives the full variable domain: DAGVTQSPTHLIKTRGQQVTLRCSPKSGHDTVSWYQQALGQGPQFIFQYYEEEERQRGNFPDRFSGHQFPNYSSELNVNALLLGDSALYLCASSRVGGINYGYTFGSGTRLTVV.

This clonotype was counted only a few times. The V call is TRBV12-3 or TRBV12-4, the J call TRBJ2-1, with 8 bases lining up with TRBD2. V trimming: 4 bases; J trimming: 2 bases; junction bases outside the gene matches: 4. This CDR3 spans 15 amino acids. The CDR3 sequence: CASSYETSAYNEQFF. The CDR3 bases are TGTGCCAGCAGTTACGAGACTAGCGCCTACAATGAGCAGTTCTTC.

This clonotype has at least ten counts. The chain links TRBV7-2 to TRBJ2-1; TRBD2 aligns across 8 bases. V shed 5 bases and J 5 bases; nucleotides not matched to a gene: 8. Germline-derived CDR1 and CDR2 are SGHTA and FQGNSA. This CDR3 contains 15 residues. DNA for the CDR3: TGTGCCAGCAGCAGGGAACTAGCGGAGGACAATGAGCAGTTCTTC. Translating gives CASSRELAEDNEQFF.

The sample holds many counts of this clonotype. The rearrangement joins TRBV7-8 to TRBJ2-3; D is ambiguous. Germline V gene sequence: CDR1 SGHVS, CDR2 FQNEAQ. V gave up 4 bases and J gave up 8 bases, with 13 bases separating them. The CDR3 covers 13 residues. This CDR3 is CASSSRPGSTQYF. As DNA, the CDR3 is TGTGCCAGCAGCTCCCGACCTGGAAGTACGCAGTATTTT.

This clonotype was picked up many times. The chain is built from TRBV7-2 and TRBJ2-1, with 8 nucleotides matching TRBD2. This CDR3 is 14 amino acids long. The V and J ends lost 5 bases and 3 bases, in that order; junction bases with no gene match: 3. Germline V CDR1 and CDR2: SGHTA, FQGNSA. CDR3 nucleotides: TGTGCCAGCAGCCCGGGGGGGAACTACAATGAGCAGTTCTTC. Protein: CASSPGGNYNEQFF.

Ten or more counts support this clonotype. This chain links TRBV27 with TRBJ2-3; no definite D call. CDR1 is MNHEY, CDR2 SMNVEV, per germline (reference sequence). The CDR3 covers 14 residues. Trimming removed 6 bases at V and 0 bases at J, with 10 bases between. CDR3 amino acids: CASSPYTSTDTQYF. CDR3 bases: TGTGCCAGCAGCCCTTACACCAGCACAGATACGCAGTATTTT.

This clonotype was observed at least ten times. This chain connects TRBV7-2 to TRBJ2-1; 12 bases align to TRBD1. J gave up 6 bases and V 5 bases, and 8 bases lay outside the gene matches. Germline V gene data show CDR1 as SGHTA and CDR2 as FQGNSA. CDR3 length: 16 residues. The CDR3 sequence: CASSPTGTGGINEQFF. CDR3 nucleotides: TGTGCCAGCAGCCCAACCGGGACAGGGGGCATCAATGAGCAGTTCTTC.

The CDR3 DNA sequence: TGCGCCAGCAGCCTATTCCCGGCCGGGACAGGGGGCTTGGATACGCAGTATTTT. This encodes CASSLFPAGTGGLDTQYF. This sequence joins TRBV4-1 and TRBJ2-3; 12 bases line up with TRBD1. This CDR3 has 18 residues. J gave up 6 bases and V 4 bases, and 14 bases lay outside the gene matches. CDR1 and CDR2 (germline): MGHRA, YSYEKL.

This clonotype was found many times. The chain recombines TRBV7-6 with TRBJ2-7, with 7 positions matching TRBD2. CDR3 size: 15 residues. Germline lookup yields CDR1 SGHVS and CDR2 FNYEAQ. V shed 0 bases, J shed 2 bases, and the junction held 4 bases outside the gene matches. The CDR3 here is CASSLAAGVAYEQYV. DNA for the CDR3: TGTGCCAGCAGCTTAGCGGCGGGAGTTGCCTACGAGCAGTACGTC.

This clonotype was seen at least ten times. V usage is TRBV7-2 and J usage is TRBJ1-5; the D is unclear. The CDR3 is 15 residues long. Between the trimmed V and J ends, which lost 6 bases and 7 bases, there was a span of 19 bases. Germline V gives CDR1 SGHTA, CDR2 FQGNSA. The CDR3 here is CASSLYGRARQPQHF. CDR3 bases: TGTGCCAGCAGTCTCTATGGTAGGGCGCGGCAGCCCCAGCATTTT.

This clonotype showed up many times. The V gene is TRBV10-3, the J gene TRBJ2-5; possible D gene TRBD1, 5 bases. The CDR3 contains 17 residues. Germline V gives CDR1 ENHRY, CDR2 SYGVKD. V lost 0 bases, J lost 7 bases, and 21 bases lay in between. The CDR3 loop reads CAISESVATDPRLTQYF. The CDR3 nucleotides read TGTGCCATCAGTGAGTCGGTTGCGACAGATCCCCGGTTGACCCAGTACTTC.